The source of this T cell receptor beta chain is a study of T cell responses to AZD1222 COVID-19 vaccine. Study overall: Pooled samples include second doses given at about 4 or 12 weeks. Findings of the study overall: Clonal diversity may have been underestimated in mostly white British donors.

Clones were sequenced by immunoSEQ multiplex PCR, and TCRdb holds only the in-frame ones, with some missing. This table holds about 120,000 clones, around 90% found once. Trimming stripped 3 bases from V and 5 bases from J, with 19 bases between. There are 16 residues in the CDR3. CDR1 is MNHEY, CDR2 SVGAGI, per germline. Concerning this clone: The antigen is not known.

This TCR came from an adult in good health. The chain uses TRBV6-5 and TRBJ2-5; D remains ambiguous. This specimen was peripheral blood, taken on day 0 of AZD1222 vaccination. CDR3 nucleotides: TGTGCCAGCAGTTATGAAAGCGCCGCTGGGTCGGAGACCCAGTACTTC. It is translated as CASSYESAAGSETQYF.